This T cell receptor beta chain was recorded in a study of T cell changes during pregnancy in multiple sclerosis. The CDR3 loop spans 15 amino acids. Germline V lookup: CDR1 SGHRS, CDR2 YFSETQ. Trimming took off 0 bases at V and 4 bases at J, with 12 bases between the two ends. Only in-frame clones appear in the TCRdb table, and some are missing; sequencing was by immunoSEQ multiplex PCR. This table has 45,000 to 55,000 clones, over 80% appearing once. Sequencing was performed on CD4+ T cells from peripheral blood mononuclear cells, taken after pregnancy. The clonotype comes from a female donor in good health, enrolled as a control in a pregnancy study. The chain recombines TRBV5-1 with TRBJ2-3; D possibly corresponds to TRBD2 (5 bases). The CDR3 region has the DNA TGCGCCAGCAGCTTGGGGCTAGCCTTCTCAGATACGCAGTATTTT. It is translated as CASSLGLAFSDTQYF.